A single sample is the source of the 11 T cell receptor beta chains below, sequenced in a study of identical twins. TCRdb re-called the 5' RACE reads through MiXCR, storing one row per CDR3 protein. This table holds 240,000 or so distinct CDR3 sequences, roughly an eighth found once. These data are also associated with another study on yellow fever vaccine responses in identical twins.

Sequences were obtained from memory (CD45RO+) T cells sorted from blood. The receptors here all came from a woman between 18 and 30 years old in good health.

The chain has TRBV6-6 and TRBJ1-2; D not certain. Germline V gene data show CDR1 as MNHNY and CDR2 as SVGAGI (reference sequence). CDR3 length equals 10 residues. The V and J ends lost 5 bases and 3 bases respectively, with 1 base between them. For the CDR3, the DNA is TGTGCCAGCAGTGACTATGGCTACACCTTC. The encoded protein is CASSDYGYTF.

This sequence joins TRBV5-6 and TRBJ2-1; 8 bases match TRBD1. Germline CDR1 reads SGHDT; CDR2 reads YYEEEE. This CDR3 contains 16 residues. The J segment lost 4 bases and the V segment lost 3 bases, leaving 9 bases of the junction unmatched. CDR3 coding DNA: TGTGCCAGCAGCTCGGCCAGGGGGCTGGAGTACAATGAGCAGTTCTTC. Its translation: CASSSARGLEYNEQFF. The full variable domain, in which reference TRBV5-6 and TRBJ2-1 provide the parts outside the CDR3, is DAGVTQSPTHLIKTRGQQVTLRCSPKSGHDTVSWYQQALGQGPQFIFQYYEEEERQRGNFPDRFSGHQFPNYSSELNVNALLLGDSALYLCASSSARGLEYNEQFFGPGTRLTVL.

This clonotype was counted only a few times. The gene calls are TRBV7-9 and TRBJ2-1; tentatively, D is TRBD2 (5 bases). Germline CDR1 SEHNR, CDR2 FQNEAQ (reference sequence). The CDR3 has 15 amino acids. V lost 4 bases to trimming and J lost 2 bases, with 12 bases between them. CDR3: CASSSDLKTYNEQFF. The CDR3 DNA reads TGTGCCAGCAGCTCGGACTTGAAGACCTACAATGAGCAGTTCTTC.

This clonotype was observed a handful of times. This chain uses TRBV6-5 with TRBJ1-1; D gene uncertain. Germline V gives CDR1 MNHEY, CDR2 SVGAGI. This CDR3 contains 14 residues. Trimming took off 0 bases at V and 6 bases at J, with 11 bases between the two ends. The CDR3 coding sequence is TGTGCCAGCAGTTACTCGGTTTTTACAGCTGAAGCTTTCTTT. Amino acids: CASSYSVFTAEAFF.

There are a few counts of this clonotype. This chain joins TRBV6-2 or TRBV6-3 and TRBJ2-2; 8 bases map to TRBD2. The V gene end was trimmed by 7 bases and the J gene end by 3 bases; junction bases not matched to a gene: 4. The CDR3 has 14 amino acids. Germline assignment: CDR1 MNHEY and CDR2 SVGEGT. CDR3 loop: CASTPGGDTGELFF. The CDR3 DNA follows: TGTGCCAGCACTCCGGGGGGGGACACCGGGGAGCTGTTTTTT.

The V and J genes are TRBV7-2 and TRBJ2-3; TRBD1 might be the D (6 bases). CDR3 length equals 14 residues. The germline V gene has CDR1 SGHTA and CDR2 FQGNSA. Trimming stripped 6 bases from V and 0 bases from J, with 10 bases between. The CDR3 sequence: CASRLTGSTDTQYF. The CDR3, as DNA: TGTGCCAGCAGATTGACAGGTAGCACAGATACGCAGTATTTT.

This clonotype was observed at least ten times. The chain joins TRBV27 to TRBJ2-1, with TRBD2 matching over 7 bases. Trimming at V came to 2 bases and at J to 4 bases, leaving 8 bases not matched to a gene. Looked up from germline, CDR1 is MNHEY and CDR2 is SMNVEV (reference sequence). CDR3 length: 16 amino acids. The CDR3 loop reads CASSLKTSSAYNEQFF. DNA for the CDR3: TGTGCCAGCAGTTTAAAGACTAGCTCGGCTTACAATGAGCAGTTCTTC.

There are a few counts of this clonotype. V and J are TRBV7-2 and TRBJ2-7; TRBD1 matches 7 bases. The CDR3 spans 12 residues. With V trimmed by 5 bases and J by 11 bases, 9 bases remained unmatched. CDR1 and CDR2 from the germline V gene are SGHTA and FQGNSA. CDR3 protein: CASSRGQPPEYF. In nucleotides, the CDR3 is TGTGCCAGCAGCCGGGGACAGCCACCCGAGTACTTC.

This clonotype was seen only a few times. The genes are TRBV2 and TRBJ2-1, with 10 bases fitting TRBD2. J gave up 1 base and V 7 bases, and 16 bases lay outside the gene matches. The length of the CDR3 is 19 residues. Germline loops: CDR1 SNHLY, CDR2 FYNNEI. CDR3 sequence reads: CASTPGRAGGKLSYNEQFF. CDR3 DNA sequence: TGTGCCAGCACTCCGGGGAGAGCGGGAGGGAAGTTATCCTACAATGAGCAGTTCTTC.

This clonotype was observed many times. The chain has TRBV11-2 and TRBJ2-1, with 7 bases that match TRBD2. The CDR3 has 16 residues. V was clipped by 2 bases and J by 4 bases; unmatched bases: 8. Per the germline V gene, CDR1 is SGHAT and CDR2 is FQNNGV. CDR3 sequence (DNA): TGTGCCAGCAGCTTATTGGGCGGGAGCACGTACAATGAGCAGTTCTTC. Encoded protein: CASSLLGGSTYNEQFF.

This clonotype was detected many times. This chain uses TRBV4-3 with TRBJ2-1; D is undetermined. V was shortened by 0 bases and J by 10 bases, with 16 bases between the two germline ends. The CDR3 spans 15 residues. CDR1 LGHNA and CDR2 YSLEER come from the germline V gene. The CDR3 loop reads CASSQDSWLRQEQFF. The CDR3 bases are TGCGCCAGCAGCCAAGACTCCTGGCTCCGACAAGAGCAGTTCTTC.